The sequence of this T cell receptor beta chain was determined in a study of T-cell reconstitution after alpha-beta-depleted transplantation in children. Study-wide results and caveats: A year post-transplant, T-cell counts and diversity derived mostly from newly produced T cells. Reports say that about two months after transplant, the alpha-beta T cells came out of several hundred graft clones that had expanded. Recipient T cells and thymic progenitors that survived gave rise to the high TCRbeta diversity observed at day 60 in some patients.

A few counts support this clonotype. Its target is unknown. Unique molecular identifiers were incorporated when the TCRbeta library was constructed. TCRdb analysed the PCR reads with MiXCR anew, one entry per CDR3 protein. In the table there are approximately 980,000 distinct CDR3 sequences, about 26% of which are singletons. The junction had 1 base not matched to a gene; V was cut back by 4 bases and J by 2 bases. CDR1 and CDR2 from the germline V gene are SQVTM and ANQGSEA. The CDR3 spans 13 residues. The starting material was PBMCs, mostly from graft donor cells, obtained 360 days after TCRalphabeta/CD19-depleted stem cell transplant. V is TRBV29-1 and J is TRBJ1-5, with 8 positions matching TRBD1. This receptor was taken from a boy under three years old who had a stem cell transplant for SCID, so the T cells may come from the graft donor. The chain's CDR3 is CSVAGGGNQPQHF. CDR3 nucleotide sequence: TGCAGCGTTGCAGGGGGCGGCAATCAGCCCCAGCATTTT.